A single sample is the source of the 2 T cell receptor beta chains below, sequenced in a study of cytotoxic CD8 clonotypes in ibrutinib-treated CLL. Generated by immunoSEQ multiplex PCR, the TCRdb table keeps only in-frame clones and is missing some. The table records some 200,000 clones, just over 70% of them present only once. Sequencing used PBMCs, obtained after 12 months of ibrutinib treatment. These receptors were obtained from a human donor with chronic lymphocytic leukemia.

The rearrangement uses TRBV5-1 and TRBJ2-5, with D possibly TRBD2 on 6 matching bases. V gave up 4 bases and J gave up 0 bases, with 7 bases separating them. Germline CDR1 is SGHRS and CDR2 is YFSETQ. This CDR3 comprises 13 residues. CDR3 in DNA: TGCGCCAGCAGCAGGGACTACCAAGAGACCCAGTACTTC. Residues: CASSRDYQETQYF.

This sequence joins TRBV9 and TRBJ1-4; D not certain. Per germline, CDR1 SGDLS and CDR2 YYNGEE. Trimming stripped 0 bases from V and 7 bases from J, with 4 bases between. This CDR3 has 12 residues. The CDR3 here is CASSVGSEKLFF. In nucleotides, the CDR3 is TGTGCCAGCAGCGTAGGTAGTGAAAAACTGTTTTTT. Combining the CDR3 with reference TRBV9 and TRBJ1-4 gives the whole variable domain DSGVTQTPKHLITATGQRVTLRCSPRSGDLSVYWYQQSLDQGLQFLIQYYNGEERAKGNILERFSAQQFPDLHSELNLSSLELGDSALYFCASSVGSEKLFFGSGTQLSVL.